The 32 T cell receptor beta chains below come from one sample, sequenced in a study of T-cell memory formation after mild COVID-19. TCRdb reprocessed the 5' RACE reads with MiXCR, giving one entry per CDR3 protein. In the table there are roughly 99,000 distinct CDR3 sequences, around an eighth of which are singletons. Sequencing was carried out using PBMCs or a T cell subset sorted from them (not recorded which). These receptors all stem from a man aged 18 to 30 who had mild COVID-19 (a few samples of this study predate the infection). Cell type and time point are not known.

The V gene is TRBV29-1, the J gene TRBJ2-7; D remains ambiguous. V was trimmed by 2 bases and J by 2 bases, leaving 10 bases between them. CDR1 is SQVTM, CDR2 ANQGSEA, per germline. The CDR3 length is 13 residues. CDR3 bases: TGCAGCGTTGAATCTGTTGACACCTACGAGCAGTACTTC. Translation gives CSVESVDTYEQYF.

This clonotype was seen a handful of times. V usage is TRBV4-3 and J usage is TRBJ2-7; perhaps TRBD1 as D (6 bases). Germline values: CDR1 LGHNA, CDR2 YSLEER. CDR3 length equals 14 residues. V lost 0 bases and J 7 bases, leaving 13 bases between the germline ends. The CDR3 loop reads CASSQEQGHFEQYF. CDR3 bases: TGCGCCAGCAGCCAAGAACAGGGACATTTTGAGCAGTACTTC.

In its sample, this clonotype was seen a few times. The chain carries TRBV7-2 and TRBJ2-7; weak D call: TRBD1 (6 bases). Germline values: CDR1 SGHTA, CDR2 FQGNSA. Between the trimmed V and J ends, which lost 2 bases and 3 bases, there was a span of 14 bases. This CDR3 region has 15 residues. The CDR3 bases are TGTGCCAGCAGCTTATGGCAGGGGCAGGACTACGAGCAGTACTTC. Its translation: CASSLWQGQDYEQYF. Full variable domain (remainder filled in from reference TRBV7-2 and TRBJ2-7): GAGVSQSPSNKVTEKGKDVELRCDPISGHTALYWYRQSLGQGLEFLIYFQGNSAPDKSGLPSDRFSAERTGGSVSTLTIQRTQQEDSAVYLCASSLWQGQDYEQYFGPGTRLTVT.

This clonotype was observed a handful of times. The V and J genes are TRBV4-1 and TRBJ2-7, with D perhaps being TRBD1 or TRBD2 (7 bases each). Germline values: CDR1 MGHRA, CDR2 YSYEKL. Trimming stripped 4 bases from V and 4 bases from J, with 17 bases between. The CDR3 loop spans 15 amino acids. CDR3 loop: CASSLRQGGPYEQYF. Here the CDR3 DNA reads TGCGCCAGCAGCCTCAGACAGGGAGGGCCTTACGAGCAGTACTTC.

Only a few counts were recorded for this clonotype. The genes are TRBV3-1 and TRBJ2-7; 7 bases line up with TRBD2. The CDR3 is 17 amino acids. The ends lost 4 bases at V and 0 bases at J; junction bases unmatched: 12. The germline V gene has CDR1 LGHDT and CDR2 YNNKEL (reference sequence). The CDR3 DNA follows: TGTGCCAGCAGCCCAGTTCCGGGACTAATGACCTCCTACGAGCAGTACTTC. Encoded protein: CASSPVPGLMTSYEQYF.

This clonotype occurred many times. The V gene is TRBV12-3 or TRBV12-4, the J gene TRBJ1-1, with 7 bases aligning to TRBD1. The ends lost 5 bases at V and 3 bases at J; junction bases unmatched: 3. This CDR3 has 13 residues. CDR3 nucleotides: TGTGCCAGCAGTCAAACAGGGGACACTGAAGCTTTCTTT. Its protein product is CASSQTGDTEAFF.

In its sample, this clonotype was seen a few times. The J gene is TRBJ1-3, the V gene TRBV6-5, with D possibly matching TRBD1 (5 bases). Trimming shortened V by 0 bases and J by 0 bases, and 15 bases separated the two germline ends. Germline V gene sequence: CDR1 MNHEY, CDR2 SVGAGI. CDR3 length: 18 residues. CDR3 protein: CASSYSSRGTSSGNTIYF. CDR3 DNA sequence: TGTGCCAGCAGTTACTCGTCGCGGGGGACCAGCTCTGGAAACACCATATATTTT.

This clonotype was recorded a few times. This chain joins TRBV4-2 and TRBJ2-2; D not certain. Germline V gene lookup returns CDR1 LGHNA and CDR2 YNFKEQ. V lost 1 base, J lost 5 bases, and 11 bases lay in between. This CDR3 region has 15 residues. The CDR3 reads CASSQGLSPTGELFF. The CDR3 DNA reads TGTGCCAGCAGCCAAGGCCTTAGTCCGACCGGGGAGCTGTTTTTT.

The CDR3: CASSPGQGASYNEQFF. CDR3 nucleotides: TGTGCCAGCAGCCCGGGACAGGGGGCCTCCTACAATGAGCAGTTCTTC. This chain uses TRBV7-6 with TRBJ2-1; 12 bases agree with TRBD1. The CDR3 runs 16 residues. V lost 5 bases, J lost 0 bases, and 2 bases stayed unmatched. The germline CDR1 and CDR2 sequences are SGHVS and FNYEAQ.

V gene TRBV10-3 combines with J gene TRBJ1-2; TRBD1 matches at 9 bases. Germline V gene data show CDR1 as ENHRY and CDR2 as SYGVKD. The CDR3 is made up of 12 amino acids. Losses at the gene ends were 8 bases for V and 5 bases for J; bases not matched to a gene: 3. The chain's CDR3 is CAIRQGEYGYTF. The CDR3 bases are TGTGCCATCCGACAGGGGGAATATGGCTACACCTTC.

There are a few counts of this clonotype. The chain carries TRBV5-4 and TRBJ2-2; D remains unclear. Germline V gene lookup returns CDR1 SGHNT and CDR2 YYREEE (reference sequence). This CDR3 comprises 14 residues. V lost 0 bases and J lost 4, with 7 bases in between. The CDR3 region is CASSLAVLTGELFF. CDR3 DNA: TGTGCCAGCAGCTTGGCGGTCCTCACCGGGGAGCTGTTTTTT. Full variable domain (rest looked up from reference TRBV5-4 and TRBJ2-2): ETGVTQSPTHLIKTRGQQVTLRCSSQSGHNTVSWYQQALGQGPQFIFQYYREEENGRGNFPPRFSGLQFPNYSSELNVNALELDDSALYLCASSLAVLTGELFFGEGSRLTVL.

The chain recombines TRBV5-4 with TRBJ2-5; 11 nucleotides align to TRBD2. J was trimmed by 0 bases and V by 3 bases; bases with no gene match: 4. There are 16 residues in the CDR3. Germline lookup yields CDR1 SGHNT and CDR2 YYREEE (reference sequence). The CDR3 DNA reads as TGTGCCAGCAGCTCACTACTAGCGGGGGACCAAGAGACCCAGTACTTC. This encodes CASSSLLAGDQETQYF.

This clonotype was recorded many times. CDR3 sequence: CASSPGQGAYEQYF. CDR3 in DNA: TGTGCCAGCAGCCCGGGACAGGGGGCCTACGAGCAGTACTTC. The J gene is TRBJ2-7, the V gene TRBV4-2; 11 bases map to TRBD1. This CDR3 spans 14 amino acids. V gave up 4 bases and J gave up 2 bases; unmatched junction bases: 1. Per germline, CDR1 LGHNA and CDR2 YNFKEQ.

J is TRBJ1-5 and V is TRBV6-2 or TRBV6-3; D may be TRBD1 (6 bases). This CDR3 comprises 16 residues. CDR1 and CDR2 (germline): MNHEY, SVGEGT. V dropped 3 bases and J dropped 3 bases, with 15 bases sitting between them. In DNA form, the CDR3 reads TGTGCCAGCAGTTATCGCGACAGGTCCTCCAATCAGCCCCAGCATTTT. Its protein product is CASSYRDRSSNQPQHF.

V gene TRBV2 combines with J gene TRBJ1-5, with D unresolved. Germline CDR1 and CDR2: SNHLY and FYNNEI. Trimming took off 6 bases at V and 2 bases at J, with 20 bases between the two ends. The CDR3 runs to 17 residues. As DNA, the CDR3 is TGTGCCAGCAGGCTAAAGGCGGGGATGGTTGGCAATCAGCCCCAGCATTTT. Its protein product is CASRLKAGMVGNQPQHF.

This clonotype has more than one count but fewer than ten. The rearrangement uses TRBV5-1 and TRBJ1-5; tentative D call: TRBD1 (6 bases). The CDR3 has 14 amino acids. Trimming took off 0 bases at V and 5 bases at J, with 9 bases between the two ends. From germline, CDR1 is SGHRS and CDR2 YFSETQ. In DNA form, the CDR3 reads TGCGCCAGCAGCTTGGTCGGGGGCGATCAGCCCCAGCATTTT. It translates to CASSLVGGDQPQHF.

This clonotype has just a few counts. The J gene is TRBJ1-1, the V gene TRBV5-1; no reliable D call. In germline, CDR1 is SGHRS, CDR2 YFSETQ. The CDR3 totals 16 residues. Trimming stripped 4 bases from V and 0 bases from J, with 16 bases between. Here the CDR3 DNA reads TGCGCCAGCAGCGCACGAACGGACGGATTGAACACTGAAGCTTTCTTT. Translation gives CASSARTDGLNTEAFF.

This clonotype appeared a few times. The chain joins TRBV6-1 to TRBJ2-7, with a weak D call TRBD1 (6 bases). The CDR3 length is 15 residues. Trimming took off 3 bases at V and 6 bases at J, with 18 bases between the two ends. CDR1 and CDR2 (germline): MNHNS, SASEGT. The CDR3 DNA reads TGTGCCAGCAGTGAGTTTACAGGGCCCAGCCCCGAGCAGTACGTC. Its translation is CASSEFTGPSPEQYV.

The chain carries TRBV6-2 or TRBV6-3 and TRBJ2-7; no clear D. The V and J ends lost 2 bases and 2 bases respectively, with 1 base between them. Germline assignment: CDR1 MNHEY and CDR2 SVGEGT. This CDR3 is 11 amino acids long. CDR3 in amino acids: CASSYTYEQYF. The CDR3 bases are TGTGCCAGCAGTTACACCTACGAGCAGTACTTC.

This clonotype was recorded a few times. The rearrangement joins TRBV10-3 to TRBJ1-2; no reliable D call. Trimming took off 0 bases at V and 10 bases at J, with 18 bases between the two ends. The CDR3 contains 15 residues. The germline V gene encodes CDR1 ENHRY and CDR2 SYGVKD. The CDR3 nucleotides read TGTGCCATCAGTGAGTCGACGGTATCTGGGAAGCCCTACACCTTC. Residues: CAISESTVSGKPYTF.

The chain combines TRBV15 with TRBJ2-1; TRBD1 is a possible D gene (6 bases). The V gene's germline CDR1 is LNHNV and CDR2 YYDKDF (reference sequence). V lost 4 bases to trimming and J lost 3 bases, with 10 bases between them. The CDR3 has 14 amino acids. CDR3 residues: CATSTWTDYNEQFF. As DNA, the CDR3 is TGTGCCACCAGCACGTGGACAGACTACAATGAGCAGTTCTTC.

This clonotype has just a few counts. The chain has TRBV4-3 and TRBJ2-7; the D gene could be TRBD1 or TRBD2 (5 bases each). Germline V CDR1 and CDR2: LGHNA, YSLEER. The length of the CDR3 is 13 residues. Trimming stripped 1 base from V and 8 bases from J, with 12 bases between. CDR3 coding DNA: TGCGCCAGCAGCCAAGCCGAGGGGCTTAAGCAGTACTTC. Protein: CASSQAEGLKQYF.

The gene calls are TRBV29-1 and TRBJ2-5; D unclear. Germline assignment: CDR1 SQVTM and CDR2 ANQGSEA. V shed 4 bases and J shed 4 bases, with 13 bases lying between them. This CDR3 region has 13 residues. The DNA for the CDR3 is TGCAGCGTTGTCTCGGTCAGTGGAGAGACCCAGTACTTC. Residues: CSVVSVSGETQYF.

The J gene is TRBJ2-7, the V gene TRBV7-8; D uncertain. The V gene lost 6 bases and the J gene lost 1 base, with 13 bases spanning the gap. Per germline, CDR1 SGHVS and CDR2 FQNEAQ. There are 14 residues in the CDR3. For the CDR3, the DNA is TGTGCCAGCAGTGATGGGGTAGGATCCTACGAGCAGTACTTC. Its translation: CASSDGVGSYEQYF.

The V gene is TRBV19, the J gene TRBJ2-3; 10 bases match TRBD1. The V and J ends lost 10 bases and 4 bases, in that order; junction bases with no gene match: 8. The CDR3 runs to 14 residues. Germline loops: CDR1 LNHDA, CDR2 SQIVND (reference sequence). CDR3 amino acids: CATRQGAAADTQYF. The CDR3, as DNA: TGTGCCACGCGACAGGGGGCAGCGGCAGATACGCAGTATTTT.

Only a few counts were recorded for this clonotype. The chain has TRBV4-3 and TRBJ1-4; 8 bases match TRBD1. This CDR3 contains 19 residues. Losses at the gene ends were 3 bases for V and 2 bases for J; bases not matched to a gene: 14. CDR1 and CDR2 (germline): LGHNA, YSLEER. CDR3 nucleotides: TGCGCCAGCAGCCAGACCACAGGGGGAATGACGGCGACTAATGAAAAACTGTTTTTT. Its protein is CASSQTTGGMTATNEKLFF.

This clonotype was seen a single time. This chain joins TRBV7-3 and TRBJ2-1; TRBD2 agrees at 8 bases. This CDR3 contains 16 residues. Trimming took 4 bases from V and 2 from J; bases not matched to a gene: 7. CDR1 and CDR2 from the germline V gene are SGHTA and FQGTGA. CDR3 residues: CASSSDIAGTYNEQFF. The CDR3 region has the DNA TGTGCCAGCAGCTCCGACATAGCGGGGACCTACAATGAGCAGTTCTTC. The full variable domain, completed using reference TRBV7-3 and TRBJ2-1, is GAGVSQTPSNKVTEKGKYVELRCDPISGHTALYWYRQSLGQGPEFLIYFQGTGAADDSGLPNDRFFAVRPEGSVSTLKIQRTERGDSAVYLCASSSDIAGTYNEQFFGPGTRLTVL.

Only a few counts were recorded for this clonotype. The chain combines TRBV6-2 or TRBV6-3 with TRBJ2-3; 8 nucleotides line up with TRBD2. The CDR3 is 17 residues long. The ends lost 0 bases at V and 1 base at J; junction bases unmatched: 6. Germline CDR1 MNHEY, CDR2 SVGEGT. CDR3 sequence reads: CASSYSIGGGRTDTQYF. As DNA, the CDR3 is TGTGCCAGCAGTTACTCCATTGGCGGGGGGCGCACAGATACGCAGTATTTT.

Ten or more counts support this clonotype. The V and J genes are TRBV12-3 or TRBV12-4 and TRBJ2-1, with 11 bases fitting TRBD2. Losses at the gene ends were 3 bases for V and 0 bases for J; bases not matched to a gene: 7. CDR3 size: 18 residues. CDR3 sequence reads: CASSFRLAGGHSYNEQFF. As DNA, the CDR3 is TGTGCCAGCAGTTTTAGGCTAGCGGGGGGTCACTCCTACAATGAGCAGTTCTTC.

The sample holds a few counts of this clonotype. The genes are TRBV25-1 and TRBJ2-2; D is unresolved. V gave up 4 bases and J gave up 6 bases, with 6 bases separating them. Germline assignment: CDR1 MGHDK and CDR2 SYGVNS. The CDR3 totals 12 residues. The CDR3 loop reads CASSGSSGELFF. For the CDR3, the DNA is TGTGCCAGCAGTGGGTCATCCGGGGAGCTGTTTTTT.

This clonotype was recorded many times. V is TRBV20-1 and J is TRBJ2-5; D not certain. Germline V gene sequence: CDR1 DFQATT, CDR2 SNEGSKA (reference sequence). With 3 bases removed from V and 5 bases from J, the gap between germline ends came to 10 bases. The CDR3 consists of 12 residues. The CDR3 DNA is TGCAGTGCTAGTTCCCGTAGGGAGACCCAGTACTTC. Translated: CSASSRRETQYF.

This clonotype has just a few counts. The rearrangement uses TRBV6-5 and TRBJ1-5, with D tentatively TRBD1 (5 bases). This CDR3 is 14 amino acids long. CDR1 is MNHEY, CDR2 SVGAGI, per germline. Trimming took 4 bases from V and 6 from J, leaving 13 bases between them. CDR3 in amino acids: CASSSYQGSQPQHF. The CDR3 DNA sequence: TGTGCCAGCAGTTCCTACCAGGGTTCTCAGCCCCAGCATTTT.